The 4 T cell receptor gamma chains in this list originate from one sample, sequenced in a study of gammadelta T cells in human blood. TCRdb re-called clones from the RT-PCR reads via CATT. The sample shows 700 to 950 gamma-chain clones, more than 7% of them seen only once. Sequencing was done on a sample of non-Vgamma9Vdelta2 gamma-delta T cells from infant blood. The receptors were sampled from a human donor.

This clone is judged medium-sized. The rearrangement links TRGV5 to TRGJ1 or TRGJ2. CDR1 and CDR2 from the germline V gene are VINAFY and YDVSNSKD. The CDR3 consists of 14 residues. Trimming at V came to 0 bases and at J to 3 bases, leaving 5 bases not matched to a gene. The CDR3 DNA sequence: TGTGCCACCTGGGACAGGCCACCTTATTATAAGAAACTCTTT. Translating it yields CATWDRPPYYKKLF.

This clone is medium-sized within its sample. J is TRGJ1 or TRGJ2 and V is TRGV4. The CDR3 is made up of 11 amino acids. Looked up from germline, CDR1 is EGSTGY and CDR2 is YDSYTSSV. J gave up 2 bases and V 6 bases, and 1 base lay outside the gene matches. CDR3 loop: CATWYYYKKLF. The CDR3 region has the DNA TGTGCCACCTGGTATTATTATAAGAAACTCTTT.

This clone is labeled as medium-sized. This chain uses TRGV2 with TRGJ1 or TRGJ2. The length of the CDR3 is 11 residues. Germline CDR1 and CDR2: EGSNGY and YDSYNSKV. V lost 1 base to trimming and J lost 11 bases; unmatched junction nucleotides: 5. CDR3 residues: CATWDGHEKLF. DNA for the CDR3: TGTGCCACCTGGGACGGTCACGAGAAACTCTTT.

In this sample, this clone turned up once. There is no V gene call, and the J gene is TRGJ1 or TRGJ2. The length of the CDR3 is 15 residues. The CDR3 spells CAAWDRMIGYYKKLF. The DNA of the CDR3 is TGTGCAGCCTGGGACAGGATGATAGGATACTATAAGAAACTCTTT.